These 16 T cell receptor beta chains were sequenced from one sample in a study of T-cell memory formation after mild COVID-19. One entry per CDR3 protein, called by TCRdb with MiXCR from the 5' RACE reads. The sample has 100,000 to 140,000 distinct CDR3 sequences; 13% to 15% are singletons. Material for sequencing was PBMCs or a T cell subset sorted from them (not recorded which). These receptors were taken from a man younger than 35 who had mild COVID-19 (a few samples of this study predate the infection). Cell type and time point are not known.

The V and J genes are TRBV20-1 and TRBJ2-3; D may correspond to TRBD1 or TRBD2 (5 bases each). Trimming left V 0 bases short and J 10 bases short, with 23 bases between. This CDR3 has 16 amino acids. Per germline, CDR1 DFQATT and CDR2 SNEGSKA (reference sequence). The CDR3 sequence: CSAREGQSVGIDPQYF. Here the CDR3 DNA reads TGCAGTGCTAGAGAAGGACAAAGCGTCGGGATTGATCCGCAGTATTTT.

This clonotype was counted only a few times. This chain uses TRBV9 with TRBJ2-3, with a possible D match to TRBD2 (5 bases). Germline V gene sequence: CDR1 SGDLS, CDR2 YYNGEE. The CDR3 is 13 amino acids. V was cut by 6 bases and J by 2 bases, with 10 bases left in between. CDR3 sequence: CASNDGDTDTQYF. The DNA for the CDR3 is TGTGCCAGCAACGACGGGGACACAGATACGCAGTATTTT. The variable domain in full, with the rest retrieved from reference TRBV9 and TRBJ2-3, is DSGVTQTPKHLITATGQRVTLRCSPRSGDLSVYWYQQSLDQGLQFLIQYYNGEERAKGNILERFSAQQFPDLHSELNLSSLELGDSALYFCASNDGDTDTQYFGPGTRLTVL.

This sequence joins TRBV4-3 and TRBJ1-6; D unclear. V was clipped by 0 bases and J by 0 bases, with 9 bases between them. Per germline, CDR1 LGHNA and CDR2 YSLEER. The length of the CDR3 is 17 residues. Written as DNA, the CDR3 is TGCGCCAGCAGCCAAGATCAGGAGAGCTCCTATAATTCACCCCTCCACTTT. Translating gives CASSQDQESSYNSPLHF.

This clonotype was counted a few times. The chain combines TRBV4-3 with TRBJ2-1, with D possibly TRBD2 on 5 matching bases. The CDR3 runs to 16 residues. Trimming shortened V by 0 bases and J by 9 bases, and 18 bases separated the two germline ends. Germline V gene data show CDR1 as LGHNA and CDR2 as YSLEER. CDR3 sequence (DNA): TGCGCCAGCAGCCAAGACCTCTCTCTAGCCGCGATTGAGCAGTTCTTC. It translates to CASSQDLSLAAIEQFF.

The CDR3 DNA is TGTGCCAGCAGCTTATCGGACGGATACGAGCAGTACGTC. It is translated as CASSLSDGYEQYV. This chain links TRBV7-6 with TRBJ2-7; D is ambiguous. CDR3 length: 13 residues. CDR1 is SGHVS and CDR2 is FNYEAQ in the germline V gene. Trimming took 2 bases from V and 4 from J, leaving 9 bases between them.

The chain combines TRBV4-2 with TRBJ2-1, with D possibly matching TRBD1 (6 bases). With 0 bases removed from V and 4 bases from J, the gap between germline ends came to 13 bases. Per germline, CDR1 LGHNA and CDR2 YNFKEQ. There are 16 residues in the CDR3. The CDR3 is CASSQDQGSIYNEQFF. The CDR3 nucleotides read TGTGCCAGCAGCCAAGATCAGGGGTCAATTTACAATGAGCAGTTCTTC.

This clonotype was detected only a few times. The rearrangement joins TRBV19 to TRBJ2-4; D ambiguous. From germline, CDR1 is LNHDA and CDR2 SQIVND (reference sequence). Deletions cut 2 bases from V and 1 base from J, with 6 bases between. This CDR3 comprises 14 residues. CDR3 residues: CASSISGAKNIQYF. In DNA form, the CDR3 reads TGTGCCAGTAGTATATCCGGGGCCAAAAACATTCAGTACTTC.

In this sample, this clonotype turned up many times. This chain uses TRBV4-3 with TRBJ2-7, with 12 bases fitting TRBD2. The CDR3 spans 19 residues. Germline lookup yields CDR1 LGHNA and CDR2 YSLEER. The ends lost 0 bases at V and 3 bases at J; junction bases unmatched: 12. CDR3: CASSQDIHRLAGGVYEQYF. In DNA form, the CDR3 reads TGCGCCAGCAGCCAAGATATCCATAGGCTAGCGGGGGGGGTCTACGAGCAGTACTTC.

This sequence joins TRBV4-3 and TRBJ1-2, with a tentative D call TRBD1 (5 bases). The CDR3 is 15 amino acids. The germline CDR1 and CDR2 sequences are LGHNA and YSLEER. V was shortened by 0 bases and J by 8 bases, with 16 bases between the two germline ends. The CDR3 reads CASSQEIGRAPGYTF. The CDR3 nucleotides read TGCGCCAGCAGCCAAGAAATAGGCAGGGCGCCCGGCTACACCTTC.

This clonotype was seen a handful of times. The DNA of the CDR3 is TGTGCCAGCACCCTTCGGAGGACAGGGCGGGCTTTTCCTGGCTACACCTTC. The encoded protein is CASTLRRTGRAFPGYTF. The rearrangement links TRBV7-2 to TRBJ1-2; 8 nucleotides line up with TRBD1. Looked up from germline, CDR1 is SGHTA and CDR2 is FQGNSA. CDR3 length equals 17 residues. Trimming at V came to 7 bases and at J to 7 bases, leaving 20 bases not matched to a gene.

The V call is TRBV7-3, the J call TRBJ2-3; 7 bases are a match to TRBD1. The V gene end was trimmed by 5 bases and the J gene end by 4 bases; junction bases not matched to a gene: 6. This CDR3 has 14 amino acids. Germline V CDR1 and CDR2: SGHTA, FQGTGA. DNA of the CDR3: TGTGCCAGCAGCCCGACAGGGAGTTCAGATACGCAGTATTTT. This translates into CASSPTGSSDTQYF. Full variable domain (outside the CDR3, taken from reference TRBV7-3 and TRBJ2-3): GAGVSQTPSNKVTEKGKYVELRCDPISGHTALYWYRQSLGQGPEFLIYFQGTGAADDSGLPNDRFFAVRPEGSVSTLKIQRTERGDSAVYLCASSPTGSSDTQYFGPGTRLTVL.

In this sample, this clonotype turned up a few times. The rearrangement joins TRBV18 to TRBJ2-1; D call uncertain. V lost 6 bases to trimming and J lost 7 bases, with 10 bases between them. Germline V lookup: CDR1 KGHSH, CDR2 LQKENI. The CDR3 runs 12 residues. The CDR3 protein is CASSPDANEQFF. CDR3 in DNA: TGTGCCAGCTCCCCTGACGCTAATGAGCAGTTCTTC.

There are many counts of this clonotype. The J gene is TRBJ2-7, the V gene TRBV12-3 or TRBV12-4; D unclear. The CDR3 is made up of 13 amino acids. V shed 3 bases and J shed 1 base, with 7 bases lying between them. The CDR3 loop reads CASSFTVSYEQYF. CDR3 sequence (DNA): TGTGCCAGCAGTTTTACCGTTTCCTACGAGCAGTACTTC.

This clonotype turned up a few times. The J gene is TRBJ2-2, the V gene TRBV4-2, with 10 bases matching TRBD2. The junction had 12 bases not matched to a gene; V was cut back by 4 bases and J by 1 base. The germline V gene has CDR1 LGHNA and CDR2 YNFKEQ. This CDR3 has 19 residues. CDR3 DNA: TGTGCCAGCAGCCCCCCTGGGCTAGCGGGGGTGGGGAACACCGGGGAGCTGTTTTTT. It yields the protein CASSPPGLAGVGNTGELFF.

This clonotype occurred a few times. In DNA, the CDR3 is TGTGCCAGCAGCTCGGCAGGGACCACAGATACGCAGTATTTT. Protein: CASSSAGTTDTQYF. This chain uses TRBV5-4 with TRBJ2-3, with D perhaps matching TRBD1 or TRBD2 (5 bases each). Trimming stripped 3 bases from V and 2 bases from J, with 10 bases between. The length of the CDR3 is 14 residues. CDR1 is SGHNT, CDR2 YYREEE, per germline (reference sequence). Full variable domain (remainder filled in from reference TRBV5-4 and TRBJ2-3): ETGVTQSPTHLIKTRGQQVTLRCSSQSGHNTVSWYQQALGQGPQFIFQYYREEENGRGNFPPRFSGLQFPNYSSELNVNALELDDSALYLCASSSAGTTDTQYFGPGTRLTVL.

J is TRBJ2-5 and V is TRBV12-3 or TRBV12-4; D unclear. Trimming removed 3 bases at V and 5 bases at J, with 13 bases between. The CDR3 covers 14 residues. The CDR3 nucleotides read TGTGCCAGCAGTTTTAGGGAACTTACTGAGACCCAGTACTTC. The encoded protein is CASSFRELTETQYF.